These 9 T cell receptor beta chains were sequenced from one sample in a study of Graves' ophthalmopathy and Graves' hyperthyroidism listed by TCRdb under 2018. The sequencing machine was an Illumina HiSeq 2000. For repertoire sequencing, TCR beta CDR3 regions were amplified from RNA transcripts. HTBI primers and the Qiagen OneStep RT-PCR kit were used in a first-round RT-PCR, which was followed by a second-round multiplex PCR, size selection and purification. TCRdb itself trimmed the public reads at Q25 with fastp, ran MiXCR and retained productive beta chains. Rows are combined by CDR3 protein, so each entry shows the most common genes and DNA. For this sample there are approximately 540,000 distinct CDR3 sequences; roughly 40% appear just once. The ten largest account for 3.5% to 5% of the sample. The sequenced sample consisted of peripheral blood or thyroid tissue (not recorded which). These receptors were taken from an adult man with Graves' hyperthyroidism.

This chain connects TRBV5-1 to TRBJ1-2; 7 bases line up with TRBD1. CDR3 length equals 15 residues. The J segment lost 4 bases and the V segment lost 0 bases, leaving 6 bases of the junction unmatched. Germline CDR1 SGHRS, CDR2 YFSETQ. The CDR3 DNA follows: TGCGCCAGCAGCTTGGTAGGGGGACAGAGCTATGGCTACACCTTC. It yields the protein CASSLVGGQSYGYTF.

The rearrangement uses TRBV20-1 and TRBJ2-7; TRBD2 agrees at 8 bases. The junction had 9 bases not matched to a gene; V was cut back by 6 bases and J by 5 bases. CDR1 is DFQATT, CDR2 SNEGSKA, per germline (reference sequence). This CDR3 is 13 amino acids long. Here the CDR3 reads CSASGGSVNEQYF. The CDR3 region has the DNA TGCAGTGCGTCGGGAGGGAGTGTGAACGAGCAGTACTTC.

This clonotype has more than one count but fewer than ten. The CDR3 DNA is TGCAGCGTTGTAGGGGAGGGCGTAATGGGCCTCCCGTCAAAAGAGACCCAGTACTTC. As protein: CSVVGEGVMGLPSKETQYF. This chain joins TRBV29-1 and TRBJ2-5, with 7 bases fitting TRBD2. CDR1 SQVTM and CDR2 ANQGSEA come from the germline V gene. This CDR3 is 19 amino acids long. J lost 3 bases, V lost 4 bases, and 23 bases had no gene match.

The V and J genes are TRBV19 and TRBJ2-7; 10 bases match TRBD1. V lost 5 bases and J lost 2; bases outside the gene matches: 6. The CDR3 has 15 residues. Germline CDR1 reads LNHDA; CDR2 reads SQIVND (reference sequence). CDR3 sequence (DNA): TGTGCCAGTAGTCTTCGGGGGACAGGGGCCTACGAGCAGTACTTC. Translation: CASSLRGTGAYEQYF.

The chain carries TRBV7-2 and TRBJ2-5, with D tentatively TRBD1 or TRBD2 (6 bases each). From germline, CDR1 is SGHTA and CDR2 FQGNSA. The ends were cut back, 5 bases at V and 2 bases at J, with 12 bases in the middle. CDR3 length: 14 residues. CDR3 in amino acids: CASSNTGAQETQYF. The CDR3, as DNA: TGTGCCAGCAGCAATACGGGGGCTCAAGAGACCCAGTACTTC. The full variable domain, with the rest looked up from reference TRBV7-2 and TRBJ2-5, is GAGVSQSPSNKVTEKGKDVELRCDPISGHTALYWYRQSLGQGLEFLIYFQGNSAPDKSGLPSDRFSAERTGGSVSTLTIQRTQQEDSAVYLCASSNTGAQETQYFGPGTRLLVL.

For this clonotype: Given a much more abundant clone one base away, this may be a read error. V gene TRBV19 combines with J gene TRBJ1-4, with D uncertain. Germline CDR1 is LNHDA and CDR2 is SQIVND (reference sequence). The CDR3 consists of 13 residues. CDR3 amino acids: CASRSFGNERLFF. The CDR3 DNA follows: TGTGCCAGTAGGTCGTTCGGAAATGAAAGACTGTTTTTT.

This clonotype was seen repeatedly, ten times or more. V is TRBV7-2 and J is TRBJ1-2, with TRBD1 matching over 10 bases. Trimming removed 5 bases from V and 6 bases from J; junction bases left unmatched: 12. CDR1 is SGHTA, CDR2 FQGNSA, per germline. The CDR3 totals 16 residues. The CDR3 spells CASSLLTGGVPNGYTF. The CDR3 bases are TGTGCCAGCAGCCTGTTGACAGGGGGCGTCCCGAATGGCTACACCTTC. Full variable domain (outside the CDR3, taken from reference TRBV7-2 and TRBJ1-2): GAGVSQSPSNKVTEKGKDVELRCDPISGHTALYWYRQSLGQGLEFLIYFQGNSAPDKSGLPSDRFSAERTGGSVSTLTIQRTQQEDSAVYLCASSLLTGGVPNGYTFGSGTRLTVV.

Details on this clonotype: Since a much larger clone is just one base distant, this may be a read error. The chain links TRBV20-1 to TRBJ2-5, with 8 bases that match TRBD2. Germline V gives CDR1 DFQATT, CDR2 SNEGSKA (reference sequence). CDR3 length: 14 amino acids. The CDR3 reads CSSSAGGGEETQYF. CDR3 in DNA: TGCAGTTCTAGCGCGGGAGGAGGAGAAGAGACCCAGTACTTC.

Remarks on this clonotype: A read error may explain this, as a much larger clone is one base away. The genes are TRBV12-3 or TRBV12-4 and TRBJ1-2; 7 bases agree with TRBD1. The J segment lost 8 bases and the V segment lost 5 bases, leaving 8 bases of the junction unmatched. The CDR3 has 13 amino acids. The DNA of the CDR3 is TGTGCCAGCAGTCCCGGGACAGAGAGCGGCTACACCTTC. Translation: CASSPGTESGYTF.